This entry lists 27 T cell receptor beta chains sequenced from one sample in a study of naive and memory T cell subsets. Amplification of ligated cDNA took four PCR rounds with SP2 and nested alpha and beta constant primers. TCRdb re-called the UMI-ligation and nested PCR reads through MiXCR, storing one row per CDR3 protein. The sample has over 11,000 distinct CDR3 sequences; about 5% are singletons. Treatment given: skin biopsy from PPD injection site in Mantoux-positive individual. A UMI-containing oligonucleotide was joined by 3' ligation to the TCR cDNA template. The sample consisted of skin, taken from a tuberculin skin test site. These receptors were collected from an adult in good health.

Many counts were recorded for this clonotype. V is TRBV5-1 and J is TRBJ2-7; TRBD2 matches at 7 bases. V shed 0 bases and J 6 bases; nucleotides not matched to a gene: 6. The CDR3 runs 14 residues. Germline values: CDR1 SGHRS, CDR2 YFSETQ. The CDR3, as DNA: TGCGCCAGCAGCTTGGGGTCCCCTAGCGGCGAGCAGTACTTC. Residues: CASSLGSPSGEQYF.

This clonotype was recorded at least ten times. The V gene is TRBV4-3, the J gene TRBJ2-3, with D hard to call. The V and J ends lost 0 bases and 6 bases respectively, with 7 bases between them. This CDR3 is built from 13 residues. Germline CDR1 and CDR2: LGHNA and YSLEER. CDR3 in amino acids: CASSQDLGDTQYF. CDR3 nucleotide sequence: TGCGCCAGCAGCCAAGATTTAGGGGATACGCAGTATTTT.

This clonotype has only a few counts. The CDR3 region has the DNA TGCGCCAGCAGCTTGGAGGGGACCTACGAGCAGTACTTC. Translating it yields CASSLEGTYEQYF. The rearrangement uses TRBV5-1 and TRBJ2-7, with D perhaps TRBD1 (5 bases). Trimming took 0 bases from V and 2 from J, leaving 6 bases between them. The CDR3 runs to 13 residues. Germline CDR1 and CDR2: SGHRS and YFSETQ.

The table lists this clonotype with many counts. This rearrangement joins TRBV2 to TRBJ2-5; D gene ambiguous. The germline V gene encodes CDR1 SNHLY and CDR2 FYNNEI. Trimming left V 3 bases short and J 1 base short, with 9 bases between. This CDR3 is built from 14 residues. CDR3 in amino acids: CASSDQQTQETQYF. The DNA of the CDR3 is TGTGCCAGCAGTGATCAGCAGACCCAAGAGACCCAGTACTTC.

There are many counts of this clonotype. V usage is TRBV7-9 and J usage is TRBJ2-2, with TRBD1 as a possible D gene (5 bases). Deletions cut 4 bases from V and 8 bases from J, with 17 bases between. This CDR3 is 15 amino acids long. Germline values: CDR1 SEHNR, CDR2 FQNEAQ (reference sequence). The DNA for the CDR3 is TGTGCCAGCAGCTCCCCAAGTTCAGGGCCGGGGGAGCTGTTTTTT. Translated, it gives CASSSPSSGPGELFF. Filled out from reference TRBV7-9 and TRBJ2-2, the complete variable domain reads DTGVSQNPRHKITKRGQNVTFRCDPISEHNRLYWYRQTLGQGPEFLTYFQNEAQLEKSRLLSDRFSAERPKGSFSTLEIQRTEQGDSAMYLCASSSPSSGPGELFFGEGSRLTVL.

There are many counts of this clonotype. V and J are TRBV7-9 and TRBJ2-1; D is undetermined. Trimming took 4 bases from V and 6 from J, leaving 10 bases between them. This CDR3 has 13 amino acids. The germline V gene encodes CDR1 SEHNR and CDR2 FQNEAQ (reference sequence). The CDR3 DNA is TGTGCCAGCAGCTGGGTAGCCCGCAATGAGCAGTTCTTC. Protein: CASSWVARNEQFF.

This clonotype was detected ten times or more. The chain couples TRBV6-2 or TRBV6-3 to TRBJ2-6; D perhaps matches TRBD2 (6 bases). The CDR3 contains 15 residues. With 2 bases removed from V and 1 base from J, the gap between germline ends came to 6 bases. CDR1 is MNHEY and CDR2 is SVGEGT in the germline V gene. CDR3 nucleotides: TGTGCCAGCAGTTACCGGGGGTCTGGGGCCAACGTCCTGACTTTC. Amino acid sequence: CASSYRGSGANVLTF.

This clonotype has a handful of counts. The chain carries TRBV10-3 and TRBJ1-3; D remains unclear. Trimming pared 4 bases from V and 3 bases from J, leaving 7 bases between. Germline loops: CDR1 ENHRY, CDR2 SYGVKD. The CDR3 has 13 residues. The chain's CDR3 is CAISGAVGNTIYF. The CDR3 DNA follows: TGTGCCATCAGTGGCGCCGTTGGAAACACCATATATTTT.

The chain couples TRBV29-1 to TRBJ1-5, with no clear D. CDR3 size: 13 residues. V was shortened by 6 bases and J by 4 bases, with 13 bases between the two germline ends. Germline assignment: CDR1 SQVTM and CDR2 ANQGSEA. The CDR3 region has the DNA TGCAGCGTCCGTACGGGGTTGAATCAGCCCCAGCATTTT. Translation gives CSVRTGLNQPQHF.

This clonotype counts as medium-sized. The gene calls are TRBV4-1 and TRBJ2-1; D is unclear. The V end was cut by 0 bases, the J end by 1 base, with 7 bases between. Germline values: CDR1 MGHRA, CDR2 YSYEKL. CDR3 length: 15 residues. The CDR3, as DNA: TGCGCCAGCAGCCAAGATCGCCAGTCCTACAATGAGCAGTTCTTC. This sequence encodes CASSQDRQSYNEQFF.

In this sample, this clonotype turned up many times. The V gene is TRBV5-1, the J gene TRBJ2-6; 8 bases align to TRBD1. Germline CDR1 SGHRS, CDR2 YFSETQ. V lost 4 bases and J lost 1; bases outside the gene matches: 4. The CDR3 loop spans 16 amino acids. The CDR3 sequence: CASSPGQGSGANVLTF. The CDR3 region has the DNA TGCGCCAGCAGCCCAGGACAGGGTTCTGGGGCCAACGTCCTGACTTTC.

This clonotype appeared many times. V is TRBV3-1 and J is TRBJ1-1; D possibly corresponds to TRBD1 (5 bases). The CDR3 covers 13 residues. Trimming cost V 1 base and J 7 bases, with 10 bases left between them. Germline V CDR1 and CDR2: LGHDT, YNNKEL (reference sequence). In DNA form, the CDR3 reads TGTGCCAGCAGCCAAGGGCAGGGTATTGAAGCTTTCTTT. It encodes CASSQGQGIEAFF.

In this sample, this clonotype turned up many times. The chain uses TRBV2 and TRBJ2-7; perhaps TRBD1 as D (7 bases). V was clipped by 8 bases and J by 6 bases, with 11 bases between them. Germline CDR1 reads SNHLY; CDR2 reads FYNNEI. CDR3 size: 11 residues. CDR3: CASQGGSEQYF. Written as DNA, the CDR3 is TGTGCCAGCCAGGGGGGCAGCGAGCAGTACTTC.

This clonotype was counted at least ten times. The rearrangement joins TRBV20-1 to TRBJ1-6; D gene unclear. The CDR3 is 14 residues long. Germline CDR1 is DFQATT and CDR2 is SNEGSKA (reference sequence). Trimming removed 1 base from V and 10 bases from J, with 14 bases in between. The CDR3 loop reads CSARGTSDRSPLHF. The CDR3 region has the DNA TGCAGTGCTAGAGGGACGTCGGACCGCTCACCCCTCCACTTT.

Judged by abundance, this clonotype is medium-sized. V gene TRBV4-3 combines with J gene TRBJ2-1; TRBD2 matches at 13 bases. Germline CDR1 and CDR2: LGHNA and YSLEER. The CDR3 length is 19 residues. V gave up 0 bases and J gave up 4 bases; unmatched junction bases: 9. CDR3 DNA: TGCGCCAGCAGCCAAGATGGACTAGCGGGGGCCCGACGATACAATGAGCAGTTCTTC. Translating gives CASSQDGLAGARRYNEQFF.

This sequence joins TRBV20-1 and TRBJ1-1, with 7 nucleotides matching TRBD1. The germline V gene encodes CDR1 DFQATT and CDR2 SNEGSKA (reference sequence). The CDR3 runs 13 residues. J lost 3 bases, V lost 3 bases, and 4 bases had no gene match. CDR3: CSASPGGHTEAFF. DNA of the CDR3: TGCAGTGCTAGTCCAGGGGGACACACTGAAGCTTTCTTT.

This clonotype has ten or more counts. The chain is built from TRBV12-3 or TRBV12-4 and TRBJ1-2; tentatively, D is TRBD1 (5 bases). The CDR3 loop spans 14 amino acids. V shed 7 bases and J shed 7 bases, with 19 bases lying between them. The CDR3 DNA is TGTGCCAGCACCCGAACGTCGGGGAGGGGTGGCTACACCTTC. It translates to CASTRTSGRGGYTF.

The chain is built from TRBV19 and TRBJ2-1; 7 positions agree with TRBD1. Per germline, CDR1 LNHDA and CDR2 SQIVND (reference sequence). The length of the CDR3 is 15 residues. V lost 4 bases, J lost 3 bases, and 6 bases stayed unmatched. This CDR3 is CASSRQGEGYNEQFF. CDR3 DNA: TGTGCCAGTAGTAGACAGGGAGAAGGCTACAATGAGCAGTTCTTC.

Ten or more counts support this clonotype. The rearrangement joins TRBV2 to TRBJ2-7, with D possibly being TRBD2 (5 bases). The CDR3 sequence is 14 residues long. V was clipped by 3 bases and J by 3 bases, with 12 bases between them. In germline, CDR1 is SNHLY, CDR2 FYNNEI. CDR3 sequence: CASSESKGGYEQYF. CDR3 sequence (DNA): TGTGCCAGCAGTGAGTCTAAAGGAGGCTACGAGCAGTACTTC.

This clonotype was seen ten or more times. The rearrangement links TRBV4-2 to TRBJ2-7, with TRBD2 identical over 13 bases. The CDR3 is made up of 16 amino acids. The V segment lost 1 base and the J segment 6 bases; nucleotides outside the gene matches: 6. Germline CDR1 reads LGHNA; CDR2 reads YNFKEQ. In nucleotides, the CDR3 is TGTGCCAGCAGCCAAGCACTAGCGGGGGGGCCGCTCGAGCAGTACTTC. This translates into CASSQALAGGPLEQYF.

This clonotype was seen ten or more times. V and J are TRBV6-1 and TRBJ1-5; tentatively, D is TRBD1 (6 bases). Germline V gene sequence: CDR1 MNHNS, CDR2 SASEGT. Trimming shortened V by 3 bases and J by 7 bases, and 16 bases separated the two germline ends. The CDR3 runs 15 residues. The CDR3, as DNA: TGTGCCAGCAGTGAGAACGGGGGCGACGGGCAGCCCCAGCATTTT. The encoded protein is CASSENGGDGQPQHF.

This clonotype was counted many times. The chain has TRBV5-1 and TRBJ2-6, with D unclear. The CDR3 consists of 16 residues. The V and J ends lost 0 bases and 2 bases respectively, with 9 bases between them. Germline CDR1 is SGHRS and CDR2 is YFSETQ. Written as DNA, the CDR3 is TGCGCCAGCAGCTTGGGGTGGCAAACTGGGGCCAACGTCCTGACTTTC. This encodes CASSLGWQTGANVLTF.

This clonotype has ten or more counts. This chain joins TRBV7-2 and TRBJ1-2; a possible D gene is TRBD1 (6 bases). V was cut by 5 bases and J by 7 bases, with 11 bases left in between. The germline CDR1 and CDR2 sequences are SGHTA and FQGNSA. This CDR3 is built from 12 residues. The CDR3 is CASSPDSPGYTF. As DNA, the CDR3 is TGTGCCAGCAGCCCGGACAGCCCTGGCTACACCTTC.

The chain joins TRBV4-2 to TRBJ1-4; TRBD1 might be the D (5 bases). The CDR3 sequence is 15 residues long. Deletions cut 1 base from V and 14 bases from J, with 20 bases between. Germline assignment: CDR1 LGHNA and CDR2 YNFKEQ. CDR3: CASSQVYGAGIFLFF. The CDR3 nucleotides are TGTGCCAGCAGCCAAGTATACGGGGCTGGGATTTTCCTGTTTTTT.

This clonotype was picked up many times. This chain connects TRBV10-3 to TRBJ1-2; D perhaps matches TRBD1 (5 bases). Deletions cut 5 bases from V and 2 bases from J, with 6 bases between. The V gene's germline CDR1 is ENHRY and CDR2 SYGVKD. The CDR3 contains 12 residues. CDR3: CAISPGNYGYTF. DNA of the CDR3: TGTGCCATCAGTCCAGGGAACTATGGCTACACCTTC.

In this sample, this clonotype turned up many times. V and J are TRBV6-2 or TRBV6-3 and TRBJ1-1; tentatively, D is TRBD1 (5 bases). From germline, CDR1 is MNHEY and CDR2 SVGEGT. This CDR3 has 13 residues. Trimming shortened V by 3 bases and J by 3 bases, and 8 bases separated the two germline ends. The CDR3, as DNA: TGTGCCAGCAGTTATGTAGGGGACACTGAAGCTTTCTTT. This encodes CASSYVGDTEAFF.

This clonotype showed up many times. This chain uses TRBV4-2 with TRBJ2-1; 8 nucleotides align to TRBD1. V lost 4 bases to trimming and J lost 8 bases; unmatched junction nucleotides: 4. Looked up from germline, CDR1 is LGHNA and CDR2 is YNFKEQ. The CDR3 spans 13 residues. The CDR3 coding sequence is TGTGCCAGCAGCCCGGGACAGGTGGATGAGCAGTTCTTC. Protein sequence: CASSPGQVDEQFF.